The clone carrying this T cell receptor beta chain was counted ten times or more. Antigen unknown. Amplification yielded TCR beta CDR3 regions, with RNA transcripts as the source. The HTBI set primed first-round TCR CDR3 RT-PCR. Each CDR3 protein is one row after TCRdb ran MiXCR on the multiplex PCR reads. This table has 650,000 to 850,000 distinct CDR3 sequences, about 17% appearing once. The source of the sample is a study of T cells in Graves' hyperthyroidism and ophthalmopathy. Study outcomes and limitations: Blood also showed most of the thyroid clonotypes that were expanded above 0.001. Ophthalmopathy and stable hyperthyroidism were separated by a 13 V-J model.

The CDR3 extends over 13 amino acids. CDR1 DFQATT and CDR2 SNEGSKA come from the germline V gene (reference sequence). Trimming shortened V by 4 bases and J by 5 bases, and 12 bases separated the two germline ends. Uncontrolled infection, other autoimmune disease, pregnancy or lactation barred patients from enrollment. PBMCs were sourced from more than 7.5 ml fresh peripheral blood. This TCR came from a woman aged 45-60 years with Graves' hyperthyroidism that later progressed to Graves' ophthalmopathy. The genes are TRBV20-1 and TRBJ2-1; D not resolved. Sequenced sample: blood. DNA of the CDR3: TGCAGTGCTAACTGGCGGTTAGACAATGAGCAGTTCTTC. This gives the protein CSANWRLDNEQFF.